This TCR beta chain is from a study of cytomegalovirus exposure and HLA in healthy donors. The study's findings and limits: A later analysis found TCR association rates differed by HLA locus, highest for DRB1 and lowest for HLA-C. The sole available immune exposure information was CMV serostatus.

Healthy bone marrow donors formed the donor group. The PCR ran on 60 Vbeta and 13 Jbeta primers. Sequencing used immunoSEQ multiplex PCR; TCRdb keeps in-frame clones, though not all of them. This table holds roughly 100,000 clones, about four fifths found once. Germline loops: CDR1 SGHTS, CDR2 YDEGEE. Deletions cut 2 bases from V and 6 bases from J, with 17 bases between. The CDR3 consists of 16 residues. As regards this clone: Its antigen is not known.

The sequence came from a young man in good health and CMV-seronegative. V usage is TRBV5-8 and J usage is TRBJ1-4, with a weak D call TRBD1 (5 bases). The sample was PBMCs. This CDR3 is CASSFDSTRADEKLFF. CDR3 DNA sequence: TGTGCCAGCAGCTTTGACAGTACACGGGCGGATGAAAAACTGTTTTTT.